The 29 T cell receptor beta chains listed next were all sequenced from one sample in a study of regulatory T cells in long-lasting Graves disease. Time point given: newly diagnosed GD, antithyroid drugs for less than 3 months. Construction of the TCR library relied on RNA isolated from PBMCs. Arm-PCR of CDR3 regions and iRepertoire HTBI primers were the basis on which TCR beta libraries were built. In TCRdb, the multiplex PCR reads were re-called with MiXCR into one record per CDR3 protein. The sample comprises roughly 560,000 distinct CDR3 sequences, about 12% of which are singletons, and about 8.3% rests with the top ten. The sample was also linked to a second study, of T cells in Graves' hyperthyroidism and ophthalmopathy.

Source: peripheral blood mononuclear cells (PBMCs), taken at new diagnosis, from a patient treated with antithyroid drugs. These receptors all come from a woman aged 25 to 45 with Graves disease.

This clonotype was detected many times. This chain connects TRBV3-1 to TRBJ2-1; 7 nucleotides match TRBD2. There are 16 residues in the CDR3. Trimming at V came to 4 bases and at J to 4 bases, leaving 10 bases not matched to a gene. Looked up from germline, CDR1 is LGHDT and CDR2 is YNNKEL (reference sequence). The DNA of the CDR3 is TGTGCCAGCAGCCGTCTACTTGGGACTAAATACAATGAGCAGTTCTTC. It codes for CASSRLLGTKYNEQFF.

This clonotype was observed a handful of times. One end of the junction does not line up with germline, which may come from a read error. The gene calls are TRBV18 and TRBJ2-7; D perhaps matches TRBD2 (6 bases). Germline V CDR1 and CDR2: KGHSH, LQKENI. The CDR3 is made up of 14 amino acids. CDR3 in DNA: TGTGCCAGCTCATCACCGGGACTTCCCTACGAGCAGTACTTC. Its translation: CASSSPGLPYEQYF.

The table lists this clonotype with many counts. V gene TRBV28 combines with J gene TRBJ2-1; 9 bases match TRBD2. The ends lost 3 bases at V and 9 bases at J; junction bases unmatched: 6. This CDR3 is built from 14 residues. From germline, CDR1 is MDHEN and CDR2 SYDVKM. The CDR3 reads CASSFAGGPGEQFF. CDR3 bases: TGTGCCAGCAGTTTTGCGGGAGGGCCGGGTGAGCAGTTCTTC.

This clonotype occurred a few times. In DNA form, the CDR3 reads TGTGCCAGTAGTATAGTCGGGGGGGGCGAGCAGTACTTC. This encodes CASSIVGGGEQYF. This chain connects TRBV19 to TRBJ2-7; 8 bases align to TRBD2. Germline CDR1 and CDR2: LNHDA and SQIVND (reference sequence). V shed 1 base, J shed 6 bases, and the junction held 2 bases outside the gene matches. The CDR3 extends over 13 amino acids.

This clonotype has ten or more counts. The chain couples TRBV19 to TRBJ2-2; no reliable D call. CDR3 length: 13 amino acids. The V gene's germline CDR1 is LNHDA and CDR2 SQIVND (reference sequence). V dropped 4 bases and J dropped 6 bases, with 9 bases sitting between them. The CDR3 region is CASSRRVAGELFF. The CDR3 nucleotides read TGTGCCAGTAGTAGGAGAGTGGCCGGGGAGCTGTTTTTT.

The chain combines TRBV6-2 or TRBV6-3 with TRBJ2-1; 13 positions agree with TRBD2. After removal of 0 bases from V and 6 bases from J, the junction contained 8 bases not matched to a gene. Germline CDR1 is MNHEY and CDR2 is SVGEGT. The CDR3 totals 18 residues. The CDR3 nucleotides are TGTGCCAGCAGTTACTCCGGACTAGCGGGAGAGACAGGCAATGAGCAGTTCTTC. It is translated as CASSYSGLAGETGNEQFF.

This clonotype was counted at least ten times. The gene calls are TRBV29-1 and TRBJ2-7; tentative D call: TRBD2 (5 bases). This CDR3 spans 11 amino acids. CDR1 and CDR2 from the germline V gene are SQVTM and ANQGSEA. Trimming took 2 bases from V and 4 from J, leaving 6 bases between them. CDR3 in DNA: TGCAGCGTTGAACTAGCTTACGAGCAGTACTTC. Encoded protein: CSVELAYEQYF.

At least ten counts were recorded for this clonotype. The CDR3 loop reads CASSYLSQGSYNEQFF. The CDR3 bases are TGTGCCAGCAGTTACCTCTCGCAGGGTTCCTACAATGAGCAGTTCTTC. The rearrangement links TRBV6-2 or TRBV6-3 to TRBJ2-1; D possibly corresponds to TRBD1 (5 bases). V was trimmed by 2 bases and J by 1 base, leaving 12 bases between them. CDR3 length equals 16 residues. Germline CDR1 and CDR2: MNHEY and SVGEGT.

This clonotype showed up many times. The chain is built from TRBV19 and TRBJ1-1, with D perhaps matching TRBD1 (5 bases). The V end was cut by 3 bases, the J end by 5 bases, with 16 bases between. This CDR3 is 15 amino acids long. Germline-derived CDR1 and CDR2 are LNHDA and SQIVND (reference sequence). Here the CDR3 DNA reads TGTGCCAGTAGTATTGTCGAACTCAAGGGGACTGAAGCTTTCTTT. Its protein is CASSIVELKGTEAFF.

This clonotype came up many times. The chain links TRBV4-1 to TRBJ1-2; D is perhaps TRBD1 (5 bases). Germline V CDR1 and CDR2: MGHRA, YSYEKL. The CDR3 is 15 amino acids. V was trimmed by 0 bases and J by 3 bases, leaving 11 bases between them. CDR3 region: CASSQEIRGDYGYTF. The CDR3 DNA sequence: TGCGCCAGCAGCCAAGAGATAAGGGGCGACTATGGCTACACCTTC.

The V gene is TRBV11-3, the J gene TRBJ1-1; 8 bases are shared with TRBD1. After removal of 7 bases from V and 5 bases from J, the junction contained 12 bases not matched to a gene. Germline CDR1 reads SGHNT; CDR2 reads YENEEA. The length of the CDR3 is 15 residues. CDR3 bases: TGTGCCAGCACGAGAGGCGCAGGGGGCGGAACTGAAGCTTTCTTT. This sequence encodes CASTRGAGGGTEAFF.

In this sample, this clonotype turned up many times. V usage is TRBV28 and J usage is TRBJ1-5; possible D gene TRBD1, 6 bases. Germline lookup yields CDR1 MDHEN and CDR2 SYDVKM. V gave up 7 bases and J gave up 5 bases, with 18 bases separating them. This CDR3 has 15 amino acids. The CDR3 nucleotides read TGTGCCAGCAAGTCGACACAGGGCCCCCATCAGCCCCAGCATTTT. Translation gives CASKSTQGPHQPQHF.

In this sample, this clonotype turned up a few times. This rearrangement joins TRBV15 to TRBJ2-2, with no clear D. V dropped 5 bases and J dropped 7 bases, with 14 bases sitting between them. Germline loops: CDR1 LNHNV, CDR2 YYDKDF (reference sequence). The CDR3 totals 14 residues. The CDR3 region has the DNA TGTGCCACCAGCGCAGAGTTTATTGTCGGGGAGCTGTTTTTT. Protein sequence: CATSAEFIVGELFF.

The chain uses TRBV15 and TRBJ2-5, with D tentatively TRBD2 (7 bases). The CDR3 sequence is 15 residues long. The germline gives CDR1 LNHNV, CDR2 YYDKDF (reference sequence). Trimming stripped 4 bases from V and 4 bases from J, with 16 bases between. The CDR3 loop is CATSKDLRGPETQYF. In nucleotides, the CDR3 is TGTGCCACCAGCAAAGACTTGCGGGGGCCAGAGACCCAGTACTTC.

The chain is built from TRBV20-1 and TRBJ2-3, with 7 bases that match TRBD2. The CDR3 runs 13 residues. The junction had 8 bases not matched to a gene; V was cut back by 5 bases and J by 6 bases. Germline CDR1 reads DFQATT; CDR2 reads SNEGSKA (reference sequence). CDR3 sequence reads: CSAHQGGPDTQYF. CDR3 coding DNA: TGCAGTGCTCATCAGGGAGGGCCCGATACGCAGTATTTT.

In its sample, this clonotype was seen many times. The chain joins TRBV10-3 to TRBJ2-1; D is perhaps TRBD2 (6 bases). Germline CDR1 reads ENHRY; CDR2 reads SYGVKD. This CDR3 region has 12 residues. V was clipped by 2 bases and J by 9 bases, with 8 bases between them. CDR3 coding DNA: TGTGCCATCAGTGAGCTCGGGGGTGAGCAGTTCTTC. Translation gives CAISELGGEQFF.

The sample holds many counts of this clonotype. The rearrangement uses TRBV29-1 and TRBJ2-7, with 11 bases that match TRBD2. CDR1 and CDR2 from the germline V gene are SQVTM and ANQGSEA. CDR3 size: 12 residues. V shed 4 bases and J 6 bases; nucleotides not matched to a gene: 2. CDR3 loop: CSVVLAGGEQYF. The CDR3 DNA reads TGCAGCGTTGTCCTAGCGGGAGGCGAGCAGTACTTC.

This clonotype was seen many times. V gene TRBV11-3 combines with J gene TRBJ2-7; 7 nucleotides match TRBD2. The V segment lost 3 bases and the J segment 1 base; nucleotides outside the gene matches: 9. The V gene's germline CDR1 is SGHNT and CDR2 YENEEA. The CDR3 is made up of 16 amino acids. The CDR3 reads CASSFIGLVGSYEQYF. In DNA, the CDR3 is TGTGCCAGCAGCTTCATAGGACTAGTCGGGTCCTACGAGCAGTACTTC.

This clonotype was counted many times. The chain couples TRBV2 to TRBJ2-7, with D hard to call. Germline V CDR1 and CDR2: SNHLY, FYNNEI. The CDR3 sequence is 12 residues long. V gave up 3 bases and J gave up 3 bases, with 6 bases separating them. The CDR3 region is CASSDRVYEQYF. CDR3 in DNA: TGTGCCAGCAGTGATCGGGTCTACGAGCAGTACTTC.

This clonotype was detected ten times or more. The chain joins TRBV15 to TRBJ2-2, with D uncertain. The V gene lost 0 bases and the J gene lost 0 bases, with 17 bases spanning the gap. Germline CDR1 is LNHNV and CDR2 is YYDKDF (reference sequence). The CDR3 is made up of 19 amino acids. CDR3 bases: TGTGCCACCAGCAGAGAGACGGTCCATTCGGAGTCGAACACCGGGGAGCTGTTTTTT. This sequence encodes CATSRETVHSESNTGELFF.

This clonotype has only a few counts. The rearrangement links TRBV6-2 or TRBV6-3 to TRBJ2-7; no reliable D call. The V gene's germline CDR1 is MNHEY and CDR2 SVGEGT. This CDR3 comprises 14 residues. V lost 0 bases, J lost 9 bases, and 15 bases lay in between. The CDR3 nucleotides are TGTGCCAGCAGTTACTCGATGGCCAGTACTGGGCAGTACTTC. Amino acids: CASSYSMASTGQYF.

The DNA of the CDR3 is TGTGCCATCAGCGGGGAAGCGGGAGGGTCTCTACGCACAGATACGCAGTATTTT. Translation gives CAISGEAGGSLRTDTQYF. This chain links TRBV10-3 with TRBJ2-3; TRBD2 aligns across 10 bases. With V trimmed by 6 bases and J by 1 base, 13 bases remained unmatched. CDR3 length: 18 residues. Germline values: CDR1 ENHRY, CDR2 SYGVKD.

This clonotype was observed many times. CDR3 DNA sequence: TGTGCCAGCAGTTACTCCGGTCAGAGATACACCGGGGAGCTGTTTTTT. Translating it yields CASSYSGQRYTGELFF. The rearrangement joins TRBV12-3 or TRBV12-4 to TRBJ2-2; D is unresolved. V was pared by 4 bases and J by 3 bases, with 15 bases between. CDR3 length: 16 residues.

This clonotype has more than one count but fewer than ten. The CDR3 ends on some other residue instead of the conserved phenylalanine or tryptophan, so this is likely a read error. The V gene is TRBV29-1, the J gene TRBJ2-1; TRBD2 matches 11 bases. Germline loops: CDR1 SQVTM, CDR2 ANQGSEA. The J segment lost 7 bases and the V segment lost 0 bases, leaving 11 bases of the junction unmatched. This CDR3 is built from 17 residues. The CDR3 coding sequence is TGCAGCGTTGAAGATGTCCTGGGACTAGCGGTCTTTAATGAGCAGTTCCTC. Encoded protein: CSVEDVLGLAVFNEQFL.

This clonotype was seen many times. The chain has TRBV10-3 and TRBJ2-1; TRBD1 might be the D (6 bases). Trimming cost V 3 bases and J 0 bases, with 9 bases left between them. Germline CDR1 ENHRY, CDR2 SYGVKD. The CDR3 extends over 15 amino acids. CDR3 sequence reads: CAISELGGSYNEQFF. The CDR3 DNA sequence: TGTGCCATCAGTGAATTAGGGGGCTCCTACAATGAGCAGTTCTTC.

This clonotype showed up many times. V and J are TRBV28 and TRBJ2-7; the D is unclear. CDR3 length equals 13 residues. Germline CDR1 reads MDHEN; CDR2 reads SYDVKM. V lost 6 bases, J lost 4 bases, and 13 bases lay in between. CDR3 nucleotides: TGTGCCAGCAGCACTGAGCCCTTTTACGAGCAGTACTTC. Translation gives CASSTEPFYEQYF.

This clonotype was found many times. This chain links TRBV28 with TRBJ2-1; 8 bases are a match to TRBD2. The CDR3 runs 15 residues. Trimming at V came to 6 bases and at J to 1 base, leaving 5 bases not matched to a gene. Germline values: CDR1 MDHEN, CDR2 SYDVKM. The CDR3 coding sequence is TGTGCCAGCAGCTGGACTAGCAGGTCCTACAATGAGCAGTTCTTC. Its translation: CASSWTSRSYNEQFF.

This clonotype was seen many times. The chain couples TRBV28 to TRBJ1-1, with no clear D. With 6 bases removed from V and 6 bases from J, the gap between germline ends came to 8 bases. Germline CDR1 is MDHEN and CDR2 is SYDVKM. The length of the CDR3 is 11 residues. The CDR3: CASRRGPEAFF. The CDR3 DNA reads as TGTGCCAGCAGGCGCGGACCTGAAGCTTTCTTT.

J is TRBJ2-7 and V is TRBV6-2 or TRBV6-3, with TRBD2 matching over 9 bases. The germline V gene has CDR1 MNHEY and CDR2 SVGEGT. Trimming at V came to 2 bases and at J to 0 bases, leaving 2 bases not matched to a gene. The CDR3 covers 15 residues. DNA for the CDR3: TGTGCCAGCAGTTACCCTAGCGGGGCCTCCTACGAGCAGTACTTC. Its protein is CASSYPSGASYEQYF.